This T cell receptor (beta chain) comes out of a study of tumor-infiltrating lymphocytes in oesophageal squamous cell carcinoma listed by TCRdb under 2016. The CDR3, from cysteine to phenylalanine, totals 15 residues. CDR3 DNA is the only sequence kept; it has 45 bases, read in frame from the first base. V trim: 4 bases; J trim: 6 bases; unmatched bases: 10. The germline V gene supplies CDR1 SGHVS and CDR2 FNYEAQ. Concerning this clonotype: No cognate antigen has been identified for it. Base-call qualities are not available, and no considerably larger clone is one nucleotide away.

The library was built by means of PCR. Instrument used: Illumina HiSeq 2000. TCRdb trimmed the raw reads at Q25, called clones with MiXCR and kept productive beta chains. Rows are combined by CDR3 protein, so each entry shows the most common genes and DNA. The sample includes 15,000 to 20,000 distinct CDR3 sequences, with around 50% observed a single time. The ten largest clones add up to 44% of the sample. The rearranged chain carries TRBV7-6 and TRBJ2-5, and 8 junctional nucleotides match TRBD1. The TCR originated in a female donor with esophageal squamous cell carcinoma. The sample was normal esophageal tissue next to the tumor. The sequenced DNA: TGTGCCAGCAGCTCCTCAGGGGGCGCAGGGAAGACCCAGTACTTC. Translated, this gives CASSSSGGAGKTQYF.